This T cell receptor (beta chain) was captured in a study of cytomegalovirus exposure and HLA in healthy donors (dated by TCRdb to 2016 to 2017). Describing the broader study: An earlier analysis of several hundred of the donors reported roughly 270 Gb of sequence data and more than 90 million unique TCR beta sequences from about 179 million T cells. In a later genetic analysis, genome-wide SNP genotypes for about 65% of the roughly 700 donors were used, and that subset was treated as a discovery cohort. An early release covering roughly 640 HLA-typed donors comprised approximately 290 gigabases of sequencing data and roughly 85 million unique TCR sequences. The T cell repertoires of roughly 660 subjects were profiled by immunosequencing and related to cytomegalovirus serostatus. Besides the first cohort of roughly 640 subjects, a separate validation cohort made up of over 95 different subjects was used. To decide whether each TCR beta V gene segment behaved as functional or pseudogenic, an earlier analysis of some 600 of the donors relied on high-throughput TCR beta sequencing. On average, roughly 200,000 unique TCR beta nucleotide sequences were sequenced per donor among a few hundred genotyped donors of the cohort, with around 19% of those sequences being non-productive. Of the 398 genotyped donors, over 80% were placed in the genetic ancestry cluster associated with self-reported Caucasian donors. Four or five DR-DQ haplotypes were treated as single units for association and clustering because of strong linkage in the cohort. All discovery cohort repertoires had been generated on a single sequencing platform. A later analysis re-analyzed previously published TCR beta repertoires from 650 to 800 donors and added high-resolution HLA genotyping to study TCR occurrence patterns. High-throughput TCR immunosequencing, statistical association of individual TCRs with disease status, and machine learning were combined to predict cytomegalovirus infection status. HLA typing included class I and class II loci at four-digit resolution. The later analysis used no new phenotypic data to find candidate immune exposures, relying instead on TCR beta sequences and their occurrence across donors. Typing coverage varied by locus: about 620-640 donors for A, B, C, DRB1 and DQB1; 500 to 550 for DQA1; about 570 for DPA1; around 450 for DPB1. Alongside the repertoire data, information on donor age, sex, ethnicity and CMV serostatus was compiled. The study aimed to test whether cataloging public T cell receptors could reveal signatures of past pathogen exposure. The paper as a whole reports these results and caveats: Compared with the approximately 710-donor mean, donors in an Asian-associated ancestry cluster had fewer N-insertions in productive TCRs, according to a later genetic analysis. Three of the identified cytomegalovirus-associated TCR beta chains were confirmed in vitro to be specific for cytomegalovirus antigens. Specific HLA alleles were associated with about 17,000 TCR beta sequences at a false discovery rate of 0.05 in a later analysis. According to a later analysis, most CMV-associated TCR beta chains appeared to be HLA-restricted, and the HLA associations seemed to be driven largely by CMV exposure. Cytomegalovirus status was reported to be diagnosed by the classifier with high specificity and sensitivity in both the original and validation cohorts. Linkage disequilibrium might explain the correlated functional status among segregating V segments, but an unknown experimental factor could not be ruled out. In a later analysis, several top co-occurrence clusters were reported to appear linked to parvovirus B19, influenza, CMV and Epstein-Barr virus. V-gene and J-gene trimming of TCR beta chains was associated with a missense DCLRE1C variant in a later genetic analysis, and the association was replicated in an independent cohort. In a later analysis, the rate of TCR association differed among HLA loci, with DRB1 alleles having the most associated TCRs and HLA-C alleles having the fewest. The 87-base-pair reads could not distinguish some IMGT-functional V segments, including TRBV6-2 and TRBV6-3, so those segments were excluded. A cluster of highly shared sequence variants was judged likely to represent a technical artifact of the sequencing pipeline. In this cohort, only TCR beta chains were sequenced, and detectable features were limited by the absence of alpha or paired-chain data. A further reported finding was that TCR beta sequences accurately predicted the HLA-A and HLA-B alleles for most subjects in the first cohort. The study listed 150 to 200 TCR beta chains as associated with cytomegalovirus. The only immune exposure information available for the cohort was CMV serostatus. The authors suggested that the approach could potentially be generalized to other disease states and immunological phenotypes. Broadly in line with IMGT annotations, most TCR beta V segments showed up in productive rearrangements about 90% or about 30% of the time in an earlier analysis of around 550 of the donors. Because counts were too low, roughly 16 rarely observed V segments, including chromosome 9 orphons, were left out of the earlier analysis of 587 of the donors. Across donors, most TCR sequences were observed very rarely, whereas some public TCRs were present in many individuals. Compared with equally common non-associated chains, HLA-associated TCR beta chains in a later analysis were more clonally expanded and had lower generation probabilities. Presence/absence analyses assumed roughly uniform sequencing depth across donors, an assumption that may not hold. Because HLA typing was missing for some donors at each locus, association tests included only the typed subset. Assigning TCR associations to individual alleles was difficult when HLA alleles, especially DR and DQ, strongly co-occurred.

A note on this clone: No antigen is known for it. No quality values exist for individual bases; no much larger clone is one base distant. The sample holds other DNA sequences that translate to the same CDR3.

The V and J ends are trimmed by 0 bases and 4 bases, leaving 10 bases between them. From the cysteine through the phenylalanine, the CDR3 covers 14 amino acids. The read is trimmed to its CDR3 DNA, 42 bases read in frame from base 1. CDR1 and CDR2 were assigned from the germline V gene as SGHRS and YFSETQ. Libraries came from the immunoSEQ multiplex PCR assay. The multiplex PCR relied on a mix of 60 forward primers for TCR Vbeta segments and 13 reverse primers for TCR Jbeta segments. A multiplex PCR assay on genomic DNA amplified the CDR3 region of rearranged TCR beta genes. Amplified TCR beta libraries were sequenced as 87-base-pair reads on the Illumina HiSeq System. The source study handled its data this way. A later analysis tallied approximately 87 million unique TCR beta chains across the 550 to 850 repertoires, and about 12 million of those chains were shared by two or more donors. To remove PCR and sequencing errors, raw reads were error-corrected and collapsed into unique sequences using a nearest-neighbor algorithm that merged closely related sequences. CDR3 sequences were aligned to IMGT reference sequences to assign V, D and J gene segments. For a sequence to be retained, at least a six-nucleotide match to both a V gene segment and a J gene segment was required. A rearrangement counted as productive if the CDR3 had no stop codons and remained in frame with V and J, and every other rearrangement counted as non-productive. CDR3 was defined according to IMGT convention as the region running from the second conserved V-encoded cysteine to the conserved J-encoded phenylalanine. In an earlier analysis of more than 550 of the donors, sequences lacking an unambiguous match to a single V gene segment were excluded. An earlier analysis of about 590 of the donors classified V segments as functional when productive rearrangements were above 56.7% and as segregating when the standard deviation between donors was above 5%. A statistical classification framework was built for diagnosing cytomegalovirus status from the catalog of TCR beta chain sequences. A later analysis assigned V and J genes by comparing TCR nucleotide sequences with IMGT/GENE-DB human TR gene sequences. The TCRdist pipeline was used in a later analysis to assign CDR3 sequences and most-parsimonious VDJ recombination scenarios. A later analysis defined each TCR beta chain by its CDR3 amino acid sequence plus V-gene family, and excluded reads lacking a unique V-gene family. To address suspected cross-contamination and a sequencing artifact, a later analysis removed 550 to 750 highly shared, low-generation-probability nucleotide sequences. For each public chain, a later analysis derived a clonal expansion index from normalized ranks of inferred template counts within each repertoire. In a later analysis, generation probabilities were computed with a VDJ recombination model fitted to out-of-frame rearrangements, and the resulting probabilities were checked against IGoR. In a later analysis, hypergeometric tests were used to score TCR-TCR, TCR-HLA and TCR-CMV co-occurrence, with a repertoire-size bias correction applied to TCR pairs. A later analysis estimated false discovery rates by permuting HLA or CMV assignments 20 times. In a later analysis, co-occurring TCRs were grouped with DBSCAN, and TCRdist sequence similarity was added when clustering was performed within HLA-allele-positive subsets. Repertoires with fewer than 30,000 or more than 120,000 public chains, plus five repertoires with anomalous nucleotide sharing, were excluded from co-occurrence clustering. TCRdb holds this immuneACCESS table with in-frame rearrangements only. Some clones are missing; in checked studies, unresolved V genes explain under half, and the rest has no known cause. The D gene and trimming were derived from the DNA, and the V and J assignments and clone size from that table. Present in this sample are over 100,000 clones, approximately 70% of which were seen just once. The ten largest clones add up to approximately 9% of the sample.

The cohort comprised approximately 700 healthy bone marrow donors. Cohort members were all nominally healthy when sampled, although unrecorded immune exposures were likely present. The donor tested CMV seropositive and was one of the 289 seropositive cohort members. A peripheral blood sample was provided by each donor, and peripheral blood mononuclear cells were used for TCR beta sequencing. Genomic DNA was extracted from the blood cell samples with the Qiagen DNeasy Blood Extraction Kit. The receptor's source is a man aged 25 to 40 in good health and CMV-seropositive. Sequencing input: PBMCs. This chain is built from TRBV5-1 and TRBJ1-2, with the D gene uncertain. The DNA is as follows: TGCGCCAGCAGCTTGGCCGATCCAGGCTATGGCTACACCTTC. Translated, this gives CASSLADPGYGYTF.